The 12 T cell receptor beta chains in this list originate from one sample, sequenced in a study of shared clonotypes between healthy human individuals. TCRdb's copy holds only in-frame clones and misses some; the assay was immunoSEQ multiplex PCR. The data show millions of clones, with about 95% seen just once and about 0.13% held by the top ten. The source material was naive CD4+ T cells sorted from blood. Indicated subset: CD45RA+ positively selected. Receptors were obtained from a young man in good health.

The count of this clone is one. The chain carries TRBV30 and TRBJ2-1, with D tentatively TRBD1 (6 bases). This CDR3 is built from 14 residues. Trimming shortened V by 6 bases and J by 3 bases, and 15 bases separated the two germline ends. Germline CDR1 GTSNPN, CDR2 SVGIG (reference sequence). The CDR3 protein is CACFEQGYYNEQFF. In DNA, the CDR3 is TGTGCCTGTTTCGAGCAGGGGTACTACAATGAGCAGTTCTTC.

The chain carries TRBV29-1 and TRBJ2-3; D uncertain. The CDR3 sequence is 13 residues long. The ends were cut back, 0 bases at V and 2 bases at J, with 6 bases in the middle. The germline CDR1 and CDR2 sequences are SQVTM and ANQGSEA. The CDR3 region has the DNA TGCAGCGTTGAAGACCTTAACACAGATACGCAGTATTTT. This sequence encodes CSVEDLNTDTQYF.

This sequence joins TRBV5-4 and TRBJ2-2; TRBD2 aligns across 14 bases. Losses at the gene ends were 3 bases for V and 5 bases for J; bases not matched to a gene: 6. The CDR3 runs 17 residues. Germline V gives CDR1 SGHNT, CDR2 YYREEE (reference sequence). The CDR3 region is CASSSPGLAGATGELFF. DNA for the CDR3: TGTGCCAGCAGCTCTCCGGGACTAGCGGGAGCTACCGGGGAGCTGTTTTTT.

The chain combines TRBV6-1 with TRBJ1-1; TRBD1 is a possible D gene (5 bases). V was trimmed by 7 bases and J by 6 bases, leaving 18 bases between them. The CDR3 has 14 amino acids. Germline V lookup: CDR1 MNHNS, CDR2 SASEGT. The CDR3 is CASTAGDRRAEAFF. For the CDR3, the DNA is TGTGCCAGCACGGCGGGGGATAGAAGAGCTGAAGCTTTCTTT.

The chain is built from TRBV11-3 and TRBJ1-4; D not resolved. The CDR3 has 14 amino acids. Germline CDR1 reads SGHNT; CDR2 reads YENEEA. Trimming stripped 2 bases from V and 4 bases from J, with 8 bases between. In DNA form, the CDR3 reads TGTGCCAGCAGCTTAAGGGCGTTTAATGAAAAACTGTTTTTT. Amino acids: CASSLRAFNEKLFF.

The CDR3 coding sequence is TGTGCCAGCAGCTTAGTCTTTGGCGGCAATCAGCCCCAGCATTTT. Amino acids: CASSLVFGGNQPQHF. The chain recombines TRBV7-2 with TRBJ1-5; no reliable D call. The germline V gene encodes CDR1 SGHTA and CDR2 FQGNSA. The CDR3 length is 15 residues. Trimming took 1 base from V and 2 from J, leaving 9 bases between them.

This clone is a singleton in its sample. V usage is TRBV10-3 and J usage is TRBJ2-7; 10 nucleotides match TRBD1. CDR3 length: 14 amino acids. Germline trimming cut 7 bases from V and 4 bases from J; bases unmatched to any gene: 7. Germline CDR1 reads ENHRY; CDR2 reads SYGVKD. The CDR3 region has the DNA TGTGCCATCACCCCGGGACAGGGGAGTTACGAGCAGTACTTC. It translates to CAITPGQGSYEQYF.

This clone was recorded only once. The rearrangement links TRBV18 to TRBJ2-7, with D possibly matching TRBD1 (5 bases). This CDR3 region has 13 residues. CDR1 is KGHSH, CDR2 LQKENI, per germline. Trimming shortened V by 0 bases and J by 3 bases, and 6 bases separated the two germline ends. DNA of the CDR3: TGTGCCAGCTCACCACCGACAGACTACGAGCAGTACTTC. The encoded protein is CASSPPTDYEQYF.

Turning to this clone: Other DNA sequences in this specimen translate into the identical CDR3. The CDR3 sequence is CASSFDSNQPQHF. As DNA, the CDR3 is TGTGCCAGCAGTTTTGATAGCAATCAGCCCCAGCATTTT. The gene calls are TRBV5-4 and TRBJ1-5, with D unresolved. Germline V CDR1 and CDR2: SGHNT, YYREEE (reference sequence). This CDR3 is built from 13 residues. Between the trimmed V and J ends, which lost 5 bases and 0 bases, there was a span of 6 bases.

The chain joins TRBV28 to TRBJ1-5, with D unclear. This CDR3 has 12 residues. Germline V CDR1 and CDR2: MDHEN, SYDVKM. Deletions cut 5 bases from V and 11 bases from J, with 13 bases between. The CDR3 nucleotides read TGTGCCAGCAGTCCCCCCCTCCCGGCCCAGCATTTT. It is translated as CASSPPLPAQHF. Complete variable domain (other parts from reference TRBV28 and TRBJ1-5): DVKVTQSSRYLVKRTGEKVFLECVQDMDHENMFWYRQDPGLGLRLIYFSYDVKMKEKGDIPEGYSVSREKKERFSLILESASTNQTSMYLCASSPPLPAQHFGDGTRLSIL.

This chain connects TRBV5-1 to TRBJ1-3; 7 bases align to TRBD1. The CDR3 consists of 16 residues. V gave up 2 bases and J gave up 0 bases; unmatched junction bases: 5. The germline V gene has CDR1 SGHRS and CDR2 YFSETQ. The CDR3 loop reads CASSLQGFSSGNTIYF. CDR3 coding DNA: TGCGCCAGCAGCTTACAGGGGTTTTCCTCTGGAAACACCATATATTTT.

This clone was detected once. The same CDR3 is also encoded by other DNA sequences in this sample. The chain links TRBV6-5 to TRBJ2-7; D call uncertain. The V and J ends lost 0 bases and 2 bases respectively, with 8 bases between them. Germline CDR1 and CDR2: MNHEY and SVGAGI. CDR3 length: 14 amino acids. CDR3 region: CASSYSAGTYEQYF. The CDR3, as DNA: TGTGCCAGCAGTTACTCGGCCGGAACCTACGAGCAGTACTTC.